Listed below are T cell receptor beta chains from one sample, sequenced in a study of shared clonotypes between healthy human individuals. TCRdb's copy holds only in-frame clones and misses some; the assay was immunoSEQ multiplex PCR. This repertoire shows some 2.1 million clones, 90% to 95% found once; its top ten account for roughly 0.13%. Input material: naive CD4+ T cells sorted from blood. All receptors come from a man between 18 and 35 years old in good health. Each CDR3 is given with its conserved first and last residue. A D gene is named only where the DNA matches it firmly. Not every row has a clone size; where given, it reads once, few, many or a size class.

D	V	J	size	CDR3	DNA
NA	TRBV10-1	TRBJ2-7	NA	CASSEEGREQYF	TGCGCCAGCAGTGAGGAGGGAAGGGAGCAGTACTTC
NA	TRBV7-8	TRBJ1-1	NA	CASSQYTRGTEAFF	TGTGCCAGCAGCCAATACACCCGAGGGACTGAAGCTTTCTTT
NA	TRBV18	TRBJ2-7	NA	CASSPREETYEQYF	TGTGCCAGCTCACCCCGCGAGGAGACCTACGAGCAGTACTTC
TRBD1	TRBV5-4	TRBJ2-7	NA	CASSPRDRVHEQYF	TGTGCCAGCAGCCCCCGGGACAGGGTGCACGAGCAGTACTTC
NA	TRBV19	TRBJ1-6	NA	CASSIGRGKGAPLHF	TGTGCCAGTAGTATAGGAAGAGGGAAGGGGGCACCCCTCCACTTT
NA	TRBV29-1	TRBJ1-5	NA	CSVRPGPPRTTGQPQHF	TGCAGCGTTCGACCGGGACCTCCGCGGACTACGGGTCAGCCCCAGCATTTT
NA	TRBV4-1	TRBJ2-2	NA	CASSTPTGSGGNTGELFF	TGCGCCAGCAGCACCCCTACAGGGTCGGGGGGTAACACCGGGGAGCTGTTTTTT
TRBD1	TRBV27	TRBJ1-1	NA	CASSPRQGRTEAFF	TGTGCCAGCAGCCCTCGACAGGGCCGCACTGAAGCTTTCTTT
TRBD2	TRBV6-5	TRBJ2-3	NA	CASTPAGGLGTQYF	TGTGCCAGCACCCCAGCGGGGGGGCTGGGAACGCAGTATTTT
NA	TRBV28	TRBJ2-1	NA	CASTLRDPGRNEQFF	TGTGCCAGCACTTTACGGGACCCAGGGCGCAATGAGCAGTTCTTC
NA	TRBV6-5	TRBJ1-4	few	CASGPGTKHEKLFF	TGTGCCAGTGGACCAGGGACTAAACACGAAAAACTGTTTTTT
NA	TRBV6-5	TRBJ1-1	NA	CASGGRINTEAFF	TGTGCCAGCGGAGGCAGGATAAACACTGAAGCTTTCTTT
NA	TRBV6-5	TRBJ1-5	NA	CASSRGGSQPQHF	TGTGCCAGCAGTCGCGGGGGGTCTCAGCCCCAGCATTTT
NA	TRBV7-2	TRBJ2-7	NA	CASSLAGSYEQYF	TGTGCCAGCAGCTTAGCGGGCTCCTACGAGCAGTACTTC
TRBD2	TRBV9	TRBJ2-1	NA	CAIHTAGARNEQFF	TGTGCCATCCACACAGCGGGAGCTCGGAATGAGCAGTTCTTC
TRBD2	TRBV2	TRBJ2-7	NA	CASSGASGKPYEQYF	TGTGCCAGCAGTGGAGCTAGCGGGAAACCCTACGAGCAGTACTTC
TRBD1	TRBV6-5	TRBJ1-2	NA	CASSEGQGFFGYTF	TGTGCCAGCAGTGAGGGACAGGGCTTCTTTGGCTACACCTTC
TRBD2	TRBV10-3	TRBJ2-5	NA	CAISDIAGGLYQETQYF	TGTGCCATCAGTGATATAGCGGGGGGCCTGTACCAAGAGACCCAGTACTTC
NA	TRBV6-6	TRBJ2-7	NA	CASSGPRSGSAYEQYF	TGTGCCAGCAGCGGACCTCGGAGCGGCTCTGCCTACGAGCAGTACTTC
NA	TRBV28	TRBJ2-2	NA	CASSMTVNTGELFF	TGTGCCAGCAGTATGACAGTGAACACCGGGGAGCTGTTTTTT